This T cell receptor beta chain emerged from a study of blood T cell repertoires in COVID-19. Background on the study: Sample material is recorded as cDNA or gDNA derived from T cells, B-cell-depleted T cells, or PBMCs.

Donors of Cohort 3 who recovered were those that had two negative PCRs, clearance, or symptom resolution. As originally analysed: Quantification of nucleated cells was approximated via reference gene primer amplification. The protocol was immunoSEQ multiplex PCR, while the TCRdb copy is restricted to in-frame clones and leaves out a portion. The D gene and trimming were derived from the DNA, and the V and J assignments and clone size from that table. The sample holds some 400,000 clones, 85% to 90% seen once. V lost 2 bases to trimming and J lost 6 bases; unmatched junction nucleotides: 9. CDR1 and CDR2 from the germline V gene are SGHTA and FQGTGA. This CDR3 is 17 amino acids long.

The source is a woman aged 25-40 years who had recovered from COVID-19. The J gene is TRBJ2-2, the V gene TRBV7-3, with 10 bases that match TRBD2. The sequenced sample was PBMCs or T cells enriched from blood (not recorded which). The DNA of the CDR3 is TGTGCCAGCAGCTTACAGGCGGCTAGCGGGAGTGCCGGGGAGCTGTTTTTT. Translation: CASSLQAASGSAGELFF.